Below are 19 T cell receptor beta chains sequenced from a single sample in a study of Ad26.COV2.S vaccination and SARS-CoV-2 variants. The treatment here: roughly 20 received Ad26.COV2.S at low or high dose, single or two shots; 5 received placebo; per-sample allocation not given. Sampling was done on day 63 after the first vaccine or placebo injection. Sequenced by immunoSEQ multiplex PCR; TCRdb stores in-frame clones only, minus some. Among 440,000 or so clones listed, about nine tenths were seen once. This material consisted of peripheral blood, taken in a trial of Ad26.COV2.S vaccine versus placebo. These receptors originate from a person aged 18-65 years who received the Ad26.COV2.S COVID-19 vaccine or a placebo.

The J gene is TRBJ2-7, the V gene TRBV2; TRBD2 matches 9 bases. The V gene's germline CDR1 is SNHLY and CDR2 FYNNEI. Trimming cost V 0 bases and J 3 bases; bases outside gene matches: 3. The CDR3 length is 15 residues. This CDR3 is CASSEAGTSSYEQYF. The CDR3 DNA reads as TGTGCCAGCAGTGAAGCGGGGACTAGCAGCTACGAGCAGTACTTC.

The chain uses TRBV6-2 or TRBV6-3 and TRBJ1-5, with D tentatively TRBD1 (6 bases). This CDR3 has 18 residues. The V gene's germline CDR1 is MNHEY and CDR2 SVGEGT. The V and J ends lost 5 bases and 0 bases respectively, with 20 bases between them. CDR3 DNA: TGTGCCAGCAGTACAGTACTGGACAGATGGGTTAGCAATCAGCCCCAGCATTTT. This encodes CASSTVLDRWVSNQPQHF.

V usage is TRBV30 and J usage is TRBJ1-4; 7 bases agree with TRBD1. The CDR3 consists of 16 residues. The J segment lost 6 bases and the V segment lost 0 bases, leaving 10 bases of the junction unmatched. From germline, CDR1 is GTSNPN and CDR2 SVGIG (reference sequence). The CDR3, as DNA: TGTGCCTGGAGTGTTTCGCGGACAGGTCAAGATGAAAAACTGTTTTTT. It is translated as CAWSVSRTGQDEKLFF.

V usage is TRBV14 and J usage is TRBJ2-3; D gene ambiguous. Trimming took 2 bases from V and 0 from J, leaving 18 bases between them. CDR3 length: 18 amino acids. Germline V lookup: CDR1 SGHDN, CDR2 FVKESK. The CDR3 coding sequence is TGTGCCAGCAGCCAACAGCCTAACACTTTCCCTAGCACAGATACGCAGTATTTT. This encodes CASSQQPNTFPSTDTQYF. The full variable domain, completed using reference TRBV14 and TRBJ2-3, is EAGVTQFPSHSVIEKGQTVTLRCDPISGHDNLYWYRRVMGKEIKFLLHFVKESKQDESGMPNNRFLAERTGGTYSTLKVQPAELEDSGVYFCASSQQPNTFPSTDTQYFGPGTRLTVL.

The J gene is TRBJ1-2, the V gene TRBV7-2; tentatively, D is TRBD1 (5 bases). Germline CDR1 and CDR2: SGHTA and FQGNSA. V lost 5 bases to trimming and J lost 8 bases, with 12 bases between them. CDR3 length: 12 amino acids. The CDR3 loop reads CASSLSGLGYTF. The CDR3 DNA sequence: TGTGCCAGCAGCCTCTCAGGGCTCGGCTACACCTTC. Variable domain in full (rest from reference TRBV7-2 and TRBJ1-2): GAGVSQSPSNKVTEKGKDVELRCDPISGHTALYWYRQSLGQGLEFLIYFQGNSAPDKSGLPSDRFSAERTGGSVSTLTIQRTQQEDSAVYLCASSLSGLGYTFGSGTRLTVV.

V gene TRBV3-1 (or the pseudogene TRBV3-2) combines with J gene TRBJ2-7; D is ambiguous. The CDR3 is 14 amino acids. With 0 bases removed from V and 0 bases from J, the gap between germline ends came to 6 bases. Germline loops: CDR1 LGHDT, CDR2 YNNKEL (reference sequence). CDR3 sequence: CASSQDSSSYEQYF. DNA of the CDR3: TGTGCCAGCAGCCAAGATTCGTCCTCCTACGAGCAGTACTTC.

This chain links TRBV9 with TRBJ2-2; maybe TRBD2 (5 bases). Trimming cost V 3 bases and J 1 base, with 7 bases left between them. The CDR3 has 14 residues. Germline lookup yields CDR1 SGDLS and CDR2 YYNGEE. In nucleotides, the CDR3 is TGTGCCAGCAGCGCCCGGGGGAACACCGGGGAGCTGTTTTTT. Its translation: CASSARGNTGELFF.

J is TRBJ2-2 and V is TRBV10-3, with D unclear. The V end lost 1 base, the J end lost 2 bases, and 8 bases lay between the germline ends. The germline CDR1 and CDR2 sequences are ENHRY and SYGVKD. This CDR3 has 15 residues. The CDR3 sequence: CAISELGYNTGELFF. The CDR3 DNA is TGTGCCATCAGTGAGTTAGGGTACAACACCGGGGAGCTGTTTTTT.

This chain uses TRBV4-2 with TRBJ1-2, with 8 bases aligning to TRBD1. The CDR3 is 15 residues long. Germline assignment: CDR1 LGHNA and CDR2 YNFKEQ. V trimming: 7 bases; J trimming: 4 bases; junction bases outside the gene matches: 11. Here the CDR3 DNA reads TGTGCCAGCACGGCACAGGGGGGGGTTAGCTATGGCTACACCTTC. Residues: CASTAQGGVSYGYTF.

The CDR3 region is CASSPSRGSRTDTQYF. Written as DNA, the CDR3 is TGCGCCAGCAGCCCCAGTCGGGGAAGTCGGACAGATACGCAGTATTTT. This sequence joins TRBV5-1 and TRBJ2-3; D might be TRBD2 (5 bases). Germline CDR1 and CDR2: SGHRS and YFSETQ. Trimming removed 4 bases at V and 3 bases at J, with 18 bases between. The CDR3 runs to 16 residues.

This rearrangement joins TRBV27 to TRBJ2-1; the D is unclear. V shed 5 bases and J shed 4 bases, with 18 bases lying between them. Germline CDR1 and CDR2: MNHEY and SMNVEV (reference sequence). The CDR3 contains 16 residues. CDR3 coding DNA: TGTGCCAGCAGTCTCATTAACTCCTACCTATACAATGAGCAGTTCTTC. This sequence encodes CASSLINSYLYNEQFF.

The chain carries TRBV28 and TRBJ2-1; D possibly corresponds to TRBD2 (6 bases). V shed 5 bases and J shed 4 bases, with 15 bases lying between them. Germline assignment: CDR1 MDHEN and CDR2 SYDVKM. The CDR3 length is 15 residues. The CDR3 region is CASSDHVGRYNEQFF. The CDR3 nucleotides read TGTGCCAGCAGTGACCACGTAGGGAGGTACAATGAGCAGTTCTTC.

The chain carries TRBV6-2 or TRBV6-3 and TRBJ1-1; 9 bases match TRBD1. The CDR3 runs to 17 residues. V dropped 5 bases and J dropped 4; count of bases not matched to a gene: 14. Per the germline V gene, CDR1 is MNHEY and CDR2 is SVGEGT. The CDR3 spells CASSNTGTGMLGTEAFF. The CDR3 bases are TGTGCCAGCAGTAATACCGGGACAGGGATGTTAGGCACTGAAGCTTTCTTT.

Remarks on this clone: Sequence at one end of the junction differs from germline and may be a read error. The V and J genes are TRBV9 and TRBJ1-2; the D gene is possibly TRBD1 (6 bases). The CDR3 totals 11 residues. Germline V gives CDR1 SGDLS, CDR2 YYNGEE. This CDR3 is CASSGPGAVAF. The CDR3, as DNA: TGTGCCAGCAGCGGGCCAGGGGCCGTCGCCTTC.

The V gene is TRBV28, the J gene TRBJ1-5; no clear D. Trimming removed 6 bases at V and 7 bases at J, with 13 bases between. CDR3 size: 13 residues. Germline CDR1 MDHEN, CDR2 SYDVKM. The chain's CDR3 is CASSGPSPQPQHF. DNA of the CDR3: TGTGCCAGCAGCGGACCGTCGCCGCAGCCCCAGCATTTT.

This clone was detected a few times. The rearrangement uses TRBV30 and TRBJ1-2; maybe TRBD1 (6 bases). This CDR3 comprises 15 residues. The ends were cut back, 1 base at V and 8 bases at J, with 20 bases in the middle. Looked up from germline, CDR1 is GTSNPN and CDR2 is SVGIG (reference sequence). Written as DNA, the CDR3 is TGTGCCTGGAGTGGACCCCTAGGGGGGTCTCGAGGCTACACCTTC. It is translated as CAWSGPLGGSRGYTF.

This CDR3 reads CASSSLGDVRSYEQYF. The CDR3 coding sequence is TGTGCCAGCTCTTCGTTGGGGGACGTAAGGTCCTACGAGCAGTACTTC. The chain recombines TRBV18 with TRBJ2-7, with D possibly called TRBD1 or TRBD2 (5 bases each). The V end lost 6 bases, the J end lost 1 base, and 19 bases lay between the germline ends. This CDR3 spans 16 amino acids. The germline gives CDR1 KGHSH, CDR2 LQKENI.

The chain has TRBV5-1 and TRBJ1-2, with 9 bases aligning to TRBD1. CDR3 length equals 16 residues. V lost 0 bases, J lost 2 bases, and 5 bases stayed unmatched. CDR1 SGHRS and CDR2 YFSETQ come from the germline V gene. The CDR3 is CASSLGTGVPNYGYTF. The CDR3 DNA sequence: TGCGCCAGCAGCTTGGGGACAGGGGTCCCAAACTATGGCTACACCTTC.

This sequence joins TRBV10-3 and TRBJ1-1; D uncertain. The CDR3 is made up of 11 amino acids. V lost 2 bases and J lost 8, with 6 bases in between. Germline V gene data show CDR1 as ENHRY and CDR2 as SYGVKD. CDR3 coding DNA: TGTGCCATCAGTGAGGGTATCGAAGCTTTCTTT. Its protein product is CAISEGIEAFF.